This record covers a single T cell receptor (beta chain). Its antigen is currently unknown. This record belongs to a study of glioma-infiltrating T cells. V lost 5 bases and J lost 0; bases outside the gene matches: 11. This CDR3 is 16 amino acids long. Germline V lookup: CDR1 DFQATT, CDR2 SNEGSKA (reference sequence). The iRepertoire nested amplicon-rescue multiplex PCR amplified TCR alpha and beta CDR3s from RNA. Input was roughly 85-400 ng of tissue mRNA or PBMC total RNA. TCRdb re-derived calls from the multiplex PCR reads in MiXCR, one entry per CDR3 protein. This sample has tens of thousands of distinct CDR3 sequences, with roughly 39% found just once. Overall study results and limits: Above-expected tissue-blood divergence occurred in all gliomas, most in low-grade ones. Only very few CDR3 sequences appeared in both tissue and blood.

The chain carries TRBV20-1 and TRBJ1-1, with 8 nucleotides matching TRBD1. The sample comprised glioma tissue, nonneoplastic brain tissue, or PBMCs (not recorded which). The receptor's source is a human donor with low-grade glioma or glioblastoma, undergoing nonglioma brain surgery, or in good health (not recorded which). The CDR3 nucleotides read TGCAGTGCTGGACAGGGTTTATATTCAATGAACACTGAAGCTTTCTTT. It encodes CSAGQGLYSMNTEAFF.